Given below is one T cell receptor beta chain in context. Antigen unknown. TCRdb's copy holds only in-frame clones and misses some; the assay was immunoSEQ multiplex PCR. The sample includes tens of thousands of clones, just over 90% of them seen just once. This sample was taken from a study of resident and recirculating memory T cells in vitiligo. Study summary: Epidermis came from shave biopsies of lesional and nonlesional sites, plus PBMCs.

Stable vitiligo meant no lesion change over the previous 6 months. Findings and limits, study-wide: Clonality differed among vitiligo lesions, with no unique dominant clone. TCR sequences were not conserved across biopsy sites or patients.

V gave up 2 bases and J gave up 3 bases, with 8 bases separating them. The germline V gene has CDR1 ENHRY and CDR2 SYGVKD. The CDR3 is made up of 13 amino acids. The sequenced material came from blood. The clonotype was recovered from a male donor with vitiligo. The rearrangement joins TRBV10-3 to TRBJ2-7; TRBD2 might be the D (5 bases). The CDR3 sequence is CAISEREGYEQYF. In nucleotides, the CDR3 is TGTGCCATCAGTGAGCGGGAAGGCTACGAGCAGTACTTC.